This T cell receptor (beta chain) was documented in a study of human CD4 T cells and Enterobacteriaceae. Profiled with immunoSEQ multiplex PCR; TCRdb holds only in-frame clones, not every one. The sample records about 29,000 clones, around four fifths being singletons. Memory CD4+ T cells were sorted as all CD4+ cells except CD45RA+CCR7+CD95- naive cells, over 98% pure. Healthy donors' blood was sourced from blood donation centers in Switzerland. This CDR3 is 15 amino acids long. Germline CDR1 reads SGHRS; CDR2 reads YFSETQ. Trimming removed 4 bases from V and 4 bases from J; junction bases left unmatched: 9.

This chain uses TRBV5-1 with TRBJ2-5, with 8 bases identical to TRBD1. The specimen sequenced was memory CD4+ T cells from blood. The TCR was taken from a human donor in good health. Here the CDR3 DNA reads TGCGCCAGCAGCCAGAGGACAGGGAGGTTAGAGACCCAGTACTTC. This encodes CASSQRTGRLETQYF.